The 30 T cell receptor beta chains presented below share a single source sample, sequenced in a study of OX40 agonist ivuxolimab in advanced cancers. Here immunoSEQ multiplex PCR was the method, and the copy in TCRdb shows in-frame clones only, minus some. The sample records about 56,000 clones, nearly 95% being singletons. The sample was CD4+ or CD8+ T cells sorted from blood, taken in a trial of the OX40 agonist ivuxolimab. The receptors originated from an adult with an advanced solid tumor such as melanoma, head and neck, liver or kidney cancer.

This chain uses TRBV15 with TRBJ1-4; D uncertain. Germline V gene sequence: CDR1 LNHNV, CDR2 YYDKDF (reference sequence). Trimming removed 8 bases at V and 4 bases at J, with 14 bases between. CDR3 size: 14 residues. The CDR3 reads CATAGPDFNEKLFF. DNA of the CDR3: TGTGCCACCGCCGGACCGGATTTTAATGAAAAACTGTTTTTT.

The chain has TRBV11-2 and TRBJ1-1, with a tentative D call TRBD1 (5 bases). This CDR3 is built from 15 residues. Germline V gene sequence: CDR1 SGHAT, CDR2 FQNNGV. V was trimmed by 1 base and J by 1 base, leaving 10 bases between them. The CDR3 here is CASSLGAGRNTEAFF. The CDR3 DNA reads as TGTGCCAGCAGCTTAGGGGCAGGGCGGAACACTGAAGCTTTCTTT.

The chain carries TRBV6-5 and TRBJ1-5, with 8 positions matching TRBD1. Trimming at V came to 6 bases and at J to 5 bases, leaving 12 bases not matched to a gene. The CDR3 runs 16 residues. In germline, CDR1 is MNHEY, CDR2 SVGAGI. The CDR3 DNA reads TGTGCCAGCAGGTACCAAGCAGGGGGCGAGCATCAGCCCCAGCATTTT. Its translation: CASRYQAGGEHQPQHF.

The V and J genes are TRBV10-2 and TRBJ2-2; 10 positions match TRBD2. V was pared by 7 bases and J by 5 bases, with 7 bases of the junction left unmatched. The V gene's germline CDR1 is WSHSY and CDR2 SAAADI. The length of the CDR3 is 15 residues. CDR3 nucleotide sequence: TGCGCCAGCACAGGGACTAGCGTTTTTACCGGGGAGCTGTTTTTT. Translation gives CASTGTSVFTGELFF.

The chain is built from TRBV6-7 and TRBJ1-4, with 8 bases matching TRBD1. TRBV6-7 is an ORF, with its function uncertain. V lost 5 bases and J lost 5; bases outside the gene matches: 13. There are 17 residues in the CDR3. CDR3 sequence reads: CASSIGQGRKGNEKLFF. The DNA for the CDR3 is TGTGCCAGCAGTATAGGACAGGGCCGAAAAGGGAATGAAAAACTGTTTTTT.

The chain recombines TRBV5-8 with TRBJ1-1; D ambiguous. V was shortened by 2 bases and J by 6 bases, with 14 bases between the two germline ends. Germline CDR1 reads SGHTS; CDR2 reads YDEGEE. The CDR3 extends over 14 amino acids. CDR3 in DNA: TGTGCCAGCAGCTTCTTGTTGGGATCCTCTGAAGCTTTCTTT. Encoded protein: CASSFLLGSSEAFF.

CDR3 loop: CASRGQGKSSGNTIYF. DNA for the CDR3: TGTGCCAGCAGGGGACAGGGGAAAAGCTCTGGAAACACCATATATTTT. The chain has TRBV6-4 and TRBJ1-3, with 10 bases that match TRBD1. Germline CDR1 MRHNA, CDR2 SNTAGT. Trimming removed 6 bases from V and 0 bases from J; junction bases left unmatched: 5. The CDR3 is made up of 16 amino acids.

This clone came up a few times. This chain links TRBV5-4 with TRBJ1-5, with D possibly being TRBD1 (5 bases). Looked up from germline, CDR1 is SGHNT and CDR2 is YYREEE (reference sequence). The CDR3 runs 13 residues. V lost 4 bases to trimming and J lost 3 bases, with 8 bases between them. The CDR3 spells CASSQGFNQPQHF. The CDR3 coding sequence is TGTGCCAGCAGCCAGGGATTCAATCAGCCCCAGCATTTT.

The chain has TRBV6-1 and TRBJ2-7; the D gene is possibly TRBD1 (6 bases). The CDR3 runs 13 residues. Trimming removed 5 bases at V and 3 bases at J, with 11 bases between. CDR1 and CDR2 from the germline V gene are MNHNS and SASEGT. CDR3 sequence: CASSPRTVYEQYF. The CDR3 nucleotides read TGTGCCAGCAGTCCCAGGACAGTCTACGAGCAGTACTTC.

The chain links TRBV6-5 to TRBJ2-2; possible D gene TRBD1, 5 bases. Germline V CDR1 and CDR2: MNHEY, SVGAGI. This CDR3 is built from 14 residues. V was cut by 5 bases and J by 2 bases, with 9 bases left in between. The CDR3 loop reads CASSPQGNTGELFF. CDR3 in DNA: TGTGCCAGCAGTCCTCAGGGAAACACCGGGGAGCTGTTTTTT.

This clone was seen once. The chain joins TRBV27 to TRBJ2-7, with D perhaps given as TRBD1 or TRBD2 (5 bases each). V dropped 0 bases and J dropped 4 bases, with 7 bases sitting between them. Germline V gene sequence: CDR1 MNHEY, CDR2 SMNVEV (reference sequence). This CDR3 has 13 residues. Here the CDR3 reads CASSLSRGYEQYF. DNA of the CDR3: TGTGCCAGCAGTTTATCGAGGGGATACGAGCAGTACTTC.

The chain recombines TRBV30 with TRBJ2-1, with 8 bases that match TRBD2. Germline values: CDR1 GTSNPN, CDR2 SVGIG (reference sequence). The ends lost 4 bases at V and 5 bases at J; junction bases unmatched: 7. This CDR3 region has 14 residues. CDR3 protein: CAWILADLDNEQFF. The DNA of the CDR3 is TGTGCCTGGATACTAGCGGACTTAGACAATGAGCAGTTCTTC.

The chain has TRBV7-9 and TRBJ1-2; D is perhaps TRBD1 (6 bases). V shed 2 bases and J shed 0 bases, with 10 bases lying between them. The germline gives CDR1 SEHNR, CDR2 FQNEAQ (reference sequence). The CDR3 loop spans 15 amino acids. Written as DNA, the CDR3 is TGTGCCAGCAGCTTAAAGCAGGGGCCTAACTATGGCTACACCTTC. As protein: CASSLKQGPNYGYTF.

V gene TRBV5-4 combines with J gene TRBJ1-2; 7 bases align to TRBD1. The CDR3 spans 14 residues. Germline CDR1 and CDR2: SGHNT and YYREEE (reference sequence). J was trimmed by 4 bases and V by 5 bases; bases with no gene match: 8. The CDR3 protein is CASSSPGQIYGYTF. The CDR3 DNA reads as TGTGCCAGCAGTTCTCCGGGACAGATCTATGGCTACACCTTC.

Written as DNA, the CDR3 is TGTGCCACTCAAGAGGGCCCGTTCAATGAGCAGTTCTTC. Amino acid sequence: CATQEGPFNEQFF. The chain uses TRBV7-8 and TRBJ2-1; D is perhaps TRBD2 (5 bases). CDR1 and CDR2 from the germline V gene are SGHVS and FQNEAQ. The V gene lost 10 bases and the J gene lost 6 bases, with 16 bases spanning the gap. The CDR3 runs to 13 residues.

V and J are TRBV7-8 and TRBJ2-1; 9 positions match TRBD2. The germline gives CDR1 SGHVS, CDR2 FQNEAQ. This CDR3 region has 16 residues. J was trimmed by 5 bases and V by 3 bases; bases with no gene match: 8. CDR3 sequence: CASSLRIAGVNNEQFF. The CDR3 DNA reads TGTGCCAGCAGCTTGCGCATAGCGGGAGTTAACAATGAGCAGTTCTTC.

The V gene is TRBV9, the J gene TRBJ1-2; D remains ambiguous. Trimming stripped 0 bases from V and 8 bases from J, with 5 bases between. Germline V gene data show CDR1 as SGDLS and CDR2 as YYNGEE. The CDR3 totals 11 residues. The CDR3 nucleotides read TGTGCCAGCAGCGTAGGGGAGGGCTACACCTTC. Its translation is CASSVGEGYTF.

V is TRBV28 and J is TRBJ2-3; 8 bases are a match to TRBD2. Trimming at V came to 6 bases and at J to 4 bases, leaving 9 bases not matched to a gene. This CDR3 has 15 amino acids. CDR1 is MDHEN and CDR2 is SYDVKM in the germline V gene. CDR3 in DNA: TGTGCCAGCAGGCCCTCGCGGGAGGTACCAGATACGCAGTATTTT. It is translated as CASRPSREVPDTQYF.

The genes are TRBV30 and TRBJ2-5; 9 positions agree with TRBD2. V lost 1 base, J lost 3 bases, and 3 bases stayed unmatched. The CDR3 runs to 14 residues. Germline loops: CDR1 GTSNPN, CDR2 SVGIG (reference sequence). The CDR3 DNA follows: TGTGCCTGGAGTGGGGCTAGCGGGGAAGAGACCCAGTACTTC. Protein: CAWSGASGEETQYF.

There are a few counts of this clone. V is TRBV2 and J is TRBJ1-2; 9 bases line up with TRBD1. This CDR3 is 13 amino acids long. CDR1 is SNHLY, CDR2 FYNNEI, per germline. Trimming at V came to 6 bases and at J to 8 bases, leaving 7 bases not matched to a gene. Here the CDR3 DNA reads TGTGCCAGCAGAGCCGGGACAGGGCAAGGCTACACCTTC. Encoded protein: CASRAGTGQGYTF.

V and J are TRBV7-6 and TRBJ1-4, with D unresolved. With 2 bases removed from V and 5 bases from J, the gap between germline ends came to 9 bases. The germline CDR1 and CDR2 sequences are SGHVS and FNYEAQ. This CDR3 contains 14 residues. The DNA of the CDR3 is TGTGCCAGCAGCTTAAACCGTTGGAATGAAAAACTGTTTTTT. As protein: CASSLNRWNEKLFF.

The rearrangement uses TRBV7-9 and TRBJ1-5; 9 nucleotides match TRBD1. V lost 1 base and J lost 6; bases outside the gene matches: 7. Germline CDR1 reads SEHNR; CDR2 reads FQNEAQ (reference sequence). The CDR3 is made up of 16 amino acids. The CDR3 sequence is CASSLGPTGGAQPQHF. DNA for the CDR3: TGTGCCAGCAGCTTAGGACCGACAGGGGGAGCTCAGCCCCAGCATTTT. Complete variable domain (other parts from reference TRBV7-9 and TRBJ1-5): DTGVSQNPRHKITKRGQNVTFRCDPISEHNRLYWYRQTLGQGPEFLTYFQNEAQLEKSRLLSDRFSAERPKGSFSTLEIQRTEQGDSAMYLCASSLGPTGGAQPQHFGDGTRLSIL.

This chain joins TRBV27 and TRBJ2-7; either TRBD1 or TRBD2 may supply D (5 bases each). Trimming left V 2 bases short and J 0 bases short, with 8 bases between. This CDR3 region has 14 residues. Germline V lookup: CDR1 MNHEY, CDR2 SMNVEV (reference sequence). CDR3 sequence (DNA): TGTGCCAGCAGTTTAGCAGGGAGCTCCTACGAGCAGTACTTC. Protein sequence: CASSLAGSSYEQYF.

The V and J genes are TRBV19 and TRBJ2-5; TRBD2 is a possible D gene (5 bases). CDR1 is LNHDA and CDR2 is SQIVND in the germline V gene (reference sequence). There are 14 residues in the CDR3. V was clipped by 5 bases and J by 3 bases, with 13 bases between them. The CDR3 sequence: CASSPPIGKETQYF. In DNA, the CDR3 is TGTGCCAGTAGTCCCCCCATCGGGAAAGAGACCCAGTACTTC.

CDR3 DNA: TGTGCCAGCAGCTTATCTCTGGAAGAGAAGCAGTTCTTC. Its translation: CASSLSLEEKQFF. This chain connects TRBV7-9 to TRBJ2-1; D is ambiguous. The V and J ends lost 2 bases and 11 bases respectively, with 13 bases between them. Germline V gene sequence: CDR1 SEHNR, CDR2 FQNEAQ (reference sequence). The CDR3 contains 13 residues. The variable domain in full, completed from reference TRBV7-9 and TRBJ2-1, reads DTGVSQNPRHKITKRGQNVTFRCDPISEHNRLYWYRQTLGQGPEFLTYFQNEAQLEKSRLLSDRFSAERPKGSFSTLEIQRTEQGDSAMYLCASSLSLEEKQFFGPGTRLTVL.

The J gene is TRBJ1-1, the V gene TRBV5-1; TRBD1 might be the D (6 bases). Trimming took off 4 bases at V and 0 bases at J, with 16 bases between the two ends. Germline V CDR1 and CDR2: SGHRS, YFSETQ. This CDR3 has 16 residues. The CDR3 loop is CASSPGTSGLNTEAFF. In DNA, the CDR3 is TGCGCCAGCAGCCCCGGGACATCTGGCCTGAACACTGAAGCTTTCTTT.

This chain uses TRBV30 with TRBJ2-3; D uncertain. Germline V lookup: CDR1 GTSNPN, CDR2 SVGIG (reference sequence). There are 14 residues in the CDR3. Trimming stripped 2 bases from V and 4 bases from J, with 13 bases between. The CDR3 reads CAWSPETLADTQYF. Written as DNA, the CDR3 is TGTGCCTGGAGTCCAGAAACTCTCGCAGATACGCAGTATTTT.

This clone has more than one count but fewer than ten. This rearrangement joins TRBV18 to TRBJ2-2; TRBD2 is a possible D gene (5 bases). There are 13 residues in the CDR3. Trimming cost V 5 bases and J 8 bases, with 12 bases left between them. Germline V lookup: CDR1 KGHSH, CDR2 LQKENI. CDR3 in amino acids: CASSDHDYGELFF. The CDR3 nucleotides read TGTGCCAGCTCAGATCACGACTATGGGGAGCTGTTTTTT. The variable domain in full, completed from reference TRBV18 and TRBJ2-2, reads NAGVMQNPRHLVRRRGQEARLRCSPMKGHSHVYWYRQLPEEGLKFMVYLQKENIIDESGMPKERFSAEFPKEGPSILRIQQVVRGDSAAYFCASSDHDYGELFFGEGSRLTVL.

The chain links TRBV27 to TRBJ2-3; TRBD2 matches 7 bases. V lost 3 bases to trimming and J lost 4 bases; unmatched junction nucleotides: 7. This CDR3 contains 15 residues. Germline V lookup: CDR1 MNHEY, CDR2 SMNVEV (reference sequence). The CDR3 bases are TGTGCCAGCAGTTTGAGAGCGGGATTAGCAGATACGCAGTATTTT. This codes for CASSLRAGLADTQYF.

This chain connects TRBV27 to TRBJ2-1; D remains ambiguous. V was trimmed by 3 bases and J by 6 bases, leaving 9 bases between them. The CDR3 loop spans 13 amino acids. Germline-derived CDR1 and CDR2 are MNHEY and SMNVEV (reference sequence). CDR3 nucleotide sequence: TGTGCCAGCAGTTTTCGACCTCTCAATGAGCAGTTCTTC. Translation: CASSFRPLNEQFF.